This T cell receptor beta chain was retrieved from a study of blood T cell repertoires in COVID-19. Across the study: The cDNA or gDNA used as material had been derived from T cells, B-cell-depleted T cells, or PBMCs.

It was during active infection that Seattle patients were enrolled and then longitudinally followed. As originally analysed: How many nucleated cells were present was estimated from reference gene primer amplification. The method was immunoSEQ multiplex PCR; TCRdb's version includes in-frame clones alone and lacks a portion of them. The V and J calls and clone size are taken from that table; D and trimming were inferred from the DNA. The sample gives roughly 200,000 clones, approximately 88% of which show up once; about 7% is in the top ten. The CDR3 spans 15 residues. CDR1 is MDHEN and CDR2 is SYDVKM in the germline V gene. Trimming left V 8 bases short and J 5 bases short, with 21 bases between.

This sequence originates from a woman between 40 and 55 years old with COVID-19, enrolled during active disease. The chain recombines TRBV28 with TRBJ1-2, with a weak D call TRBD1 (5 bases). Sequencing input: peripheral blood. CDR3 protein: CASFLTGGRVYGYTF. In DNA, the CDR3 is TGTGCCAGCTTCCTGACCGGTGGCAGGGTTTATGGCTACACCTTC.